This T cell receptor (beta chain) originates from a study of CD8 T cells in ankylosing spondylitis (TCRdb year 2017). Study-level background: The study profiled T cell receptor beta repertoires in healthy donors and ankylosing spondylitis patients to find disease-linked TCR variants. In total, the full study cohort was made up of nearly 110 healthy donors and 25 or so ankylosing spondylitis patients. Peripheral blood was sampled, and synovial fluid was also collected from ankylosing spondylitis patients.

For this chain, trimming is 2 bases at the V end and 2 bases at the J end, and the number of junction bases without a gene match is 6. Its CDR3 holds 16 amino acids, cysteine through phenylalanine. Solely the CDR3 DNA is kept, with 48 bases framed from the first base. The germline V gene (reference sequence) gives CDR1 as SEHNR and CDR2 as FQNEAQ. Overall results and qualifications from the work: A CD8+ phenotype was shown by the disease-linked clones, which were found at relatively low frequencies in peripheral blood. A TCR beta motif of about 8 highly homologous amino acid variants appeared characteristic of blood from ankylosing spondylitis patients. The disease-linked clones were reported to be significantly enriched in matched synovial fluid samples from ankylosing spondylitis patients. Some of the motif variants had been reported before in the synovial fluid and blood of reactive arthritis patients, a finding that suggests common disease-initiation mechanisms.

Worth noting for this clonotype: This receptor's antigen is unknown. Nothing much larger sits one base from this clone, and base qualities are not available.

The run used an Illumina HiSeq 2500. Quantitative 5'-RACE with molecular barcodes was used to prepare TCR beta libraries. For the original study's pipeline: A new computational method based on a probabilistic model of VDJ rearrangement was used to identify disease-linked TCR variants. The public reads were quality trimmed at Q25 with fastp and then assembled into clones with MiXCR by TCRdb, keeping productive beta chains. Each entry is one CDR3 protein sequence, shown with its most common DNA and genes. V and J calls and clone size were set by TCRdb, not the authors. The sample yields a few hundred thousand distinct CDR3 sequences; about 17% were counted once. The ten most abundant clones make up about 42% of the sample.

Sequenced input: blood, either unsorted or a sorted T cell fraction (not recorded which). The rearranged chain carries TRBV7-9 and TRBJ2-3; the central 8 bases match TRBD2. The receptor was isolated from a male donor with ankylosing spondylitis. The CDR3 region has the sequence CASSLNPGLDTDTQYF. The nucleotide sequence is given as TGTGCCAGCAGCTTAAACCCGGGACTAGACACAGATACGCAGTATTTT.